What follows are 20 T cell receptor beta chains derived from one specimen sequenced in a study of T cells in Graves' hyperthyroidism and ophthalmopathy. The CDR3 regions of TCR beta were amplified from RNA transcripts. The HTBI primer set was used in a first-round RT-PCR of the TCR CDR3. TCRdb re-analysed the multiplex PCR reads in MiXCR, keeping a single row per CDR3 protein. There are under 300,000 distinct CDR3 sequences in the sample; roughly 13% occur only once, and roughly 7.9% lies in the top ten. The sample was blood. The receptors come from a woman aged 40 to 49 with Graves' hyperthyroidism.

The sample holds many counts of this clonotype. The chain joins TRBV12-5 to TRBJ2-1; 12 bases map to TRBD2. The germline gives CDR1 LGHNT, CDR2 FRNRAP. The V gene end was trimmed by 1 base and the J gene end by 8 bases; junction bases not matched to a gene: 3. The CDR3 length is 15 residues. CDR3: CASGLALAGGDEQFF. The CDR3 DNA reads TGTGCTAGTGGTTTGGCCCTAGCGGGGGGGGATGAGCAGTTCTTC.

This clonotype showed up many times. This chain links TRBV10-1 with TRBJ2-4, with D possibly matching TRBD1 (5 bases). V shed 6 bases and J shed 9 bases, with 15 bases lying between them. The CDR3 has 13 residues. Germline CDR1 is WNHNN and CDR2 is SYGVQD (reference sequence). The CDR3 reads CASSKDKKGIQYF. As DNA, the CDR3 is TGCGCCAGCAGCAAGGACAAAAAAGGCATTCAGTACTTC.

This clonotype was counted ten times or more. The chain uses TRBV28 and TRBJ2-7, with no clear D. The germline CDR1 and CDR2 sequences are MDHEN and SYDVKM. The V end lost 4 bases, the J end lost 5 bases, and 9 bases lay between the germline ends. This CDR3 spans 12 amino acids. The CDR3 DNA reads as TGTGCCAGCAGTTCAATAGGGCACGAGCAGTACTTC. It codes for CASSSIGHEQYF.

This clonotype was counted at least ten times. V gene TRBV12-3 or TRBV12-4 combines with J gene TRBJ2-7, with D perhaps matching TRBD1 (6 bases). CDR3 length: 16 residues. V was trimmed by 5 bases and J by 1 base, leaving 18 bases between them. CDR3 loop: CASSPVGRGGSYEQYF. CDR3 coding DNA: TGTGCCAGCAGTCCAGTTGGCAGGGGTGGTTCCTACGAGCAGTACTTC.

The rearrangement links TRBV20-1 to TRBJ1-3; D not certain. V was clipped by 5 bases and J by 5 bases, with 13 bases between them. Germline CDR1 and CDR2: DFQATT and SNEGSKA (reference sequence). The CDR3 sequence is 13 residues long. CDR3 residues: CSALGVKRNTIYF. CDR3 bases: TGCAGTGCTCTCGGTGTAAAGAGAAACACCATATATTTT.

This clonotype came up a few times. This chain connects TRBV19 to TRBJ2-2, with 14 bases identical to TRBD2. The V and J ends lost 1 base and 13 bases, in that order; junction bases with no gene match: 2. CDR1 and CDR2 from the germline V gene are LNHDA and SQIVND (reference sequence). The CDR3 has 14 residues. CDR3 sequence (DNA): TGTGCCAGTAGTATAGCGACTAGCGGGAGGGTGCTGTTTTTT. It translates to CASSIATSGRVLFF.

This clonotype was recorded many times. J is TRBJ2-1 and V is TRBV5-4, with no clear D. The V gene's germline CDR1 is SGHNT and CDR2 YYREEE (reference sequence). V shed 0 bases and J shed 7 bases, with 8 bases lying between them. The CDR3 covers 13 residues. In DNA, the CDR3 is TGTGCCAGCAGCTTGGCGGTAGGGAATGAGCAGTTCTTC. Translation: CASSLAVGNEQFF.

The sample holds many counts of this clonotype. The chain combines TRBV28 with TRBJ1-5, with a weak D call TRBD1 (5 bases). Trimming left V 7 bases short and J 6 bases short, with 19 bases between. Per germline, CDR1 MDHEN and CDR2 SYDVKM. This CDR3 is built from 15 residues. The CDR3 spells CASKLGHFGVQPQHF. For the CDR3, the DNA is TGTGCCAGCAAACTCGGACATTTTGGTGTTCAGCCCCAGCATTTT.

This clonotype has a handful of counts. V is TRBV5-4 and J is TRBJ1-1; a weak D match, TRBD1 (6 bases). Germline lookup yields CDR1 SGHNT and CDR2 YYREEE (reference sequence). The CDR3 contains 14 residues. The germline V and J ends were trimmed by 5 bases and 5 bases, with 16 bases remaining between them. This CDR3 reads CASSPNWGATEAFF. CDR3 bases: TGTGCCAGCAGTCCCAATTGGGGGGCGACTGAAGCTTTCTTT.

This clonotype was counted only a few times. This sequence joins TRBV20-1 and TRBJ1-6, with 8 positions matching TRBD1. The junction had 6 bases not matched to a gene; V was cut back by 0 bases and J by 5 bases. The CDR3 totals 16 residues. Germline-derived CDR1 and CDR2 are DFQATT and SNEGSKA (reference sequence). CDR3 in amino acids: CSARENRGADNSPLHF. For the CDR3, the DNA is TGCAGTGCTAGAGAGAACAGGGGGGCCGATAATTCACCCCTCCACTTT.

The V call is TRBV28, the J call TRBJ2-7, with TRBD1 matching over 7 bases. The CDR3 loop spans 15 amino acids. Germline trimming cut 1 base from V and 2 bases from J; bases unmatched to any gene: 5. The germline CDR1 and CDR2 sequences are MDHEN and SYDVKM. The CDR3 coding sequence is TGTGCCAGCAGTTTATCCGGGACAGCGGCCTACGAGCAGTACTTC. It encodes CASSLSGTAAYEQYF. The variable domain in full, completed from reference TRBV28 and TRBJ2-7, reads DVKVTQSSRYLVKRTGEKVFLECVQDMDHENMFWYRQDPGLGLRLIYFSYDVKMKEKGDIPEGYSVSREKKERFSLILESASTNQTSMYLCASSLSGTAAYEQYFGPGTRLTVT.

This clonotype was picked up many times. The rearrangement joins TRBV3-1 to TRBJ1-1, with no clear D. Per germline, CDR1 LGHDT and CDR2 YNNKEL (reference sequence). Trimming shortened V by 4 bases and J by 5 bases, and 11 bases separated the two germline ends. The CDR3 has 13 amino acids. CDR3 sequence (DNA): TGTGCCAGCAGCCGGACTAGCCGAACTGAAGCTTTCTTT. It yields the protein CASSRTSRTEAFF.

This clonotype was recorded at least ten times. This rearrangement joins TRBV28 to TRBJ1-4; 7 bases align to TRBD1. The CDR3 sequence is 13 residues long. The V and J ends lost 3 bases and 11 bases, in that order; junction bases with no gene match: 6. The germline CDR1 and CDR2 sequences are MDHEN and SYDVKM. For the CDR3, the DNA is TGTGCCAGCAGTTTCACAGGGGTCCAGAAACTGTTTTTT. Its protein is CASSFTGVQKLFF.

This clonotype was counted at least ten times. J is TRBJ2-7 and V is TRBV20-1; TRBD1 is a possible D gene (6 bases). The germline V gene has CDR1 DFQATT and CDR2 SNEGSKA (reference sequence). The CDR3 runs to 11 residues. V was pared by 2 bases and J by 7 bases, with 9 bases between. CDR3 DNA: TGCAGTGCTAGACAGGGGTGGGAGCAGTACTTC. Its protein is CSARQGWEQYF.

The chain recombines TRBV12-3 or TRBV12-4 with TRBJ2-1; 12 bases fit TRBD2. The junction had 11 bases not matched to a gene; V was cut back by 6 bases and J by 11 bases. The CDR3 is 15 amino acids. Written as DNA, the CDR3 is TGTGCCAGCAGCAAGACTAGCGGGAGTCGCGATAAGCAGTTCTTC. Translated: CASSKTSGSRDKQFF.

This clonotype showed up many times. The chain combines TRBV7-3 with TRBJ2-5; D unclear. CDR1 is SGHTA, CDR2 FQGTGA, per germline. V was trimmed by 6 bases and J by 0 bases, leaving 8 bases between them. This CDR3 has 13 amino acids. CDR3 coding DNA: TGTGCCAGCAGTACCGGCAACCAAGAGACCCAGTACTTC. It yields the protein CASSTGNQETQYF. The variable domain in full, completed from reference TRBV7-3 and TRBJ2-5, reads GAGVSQTPSNKVTEKGKYVELRCDPISGHTALYWYRQSLGQGPEFLIYFQGTGAADDSGLPNDRFFAVRPEGSVSTLKIQRTERGDSAVYLCASSTGNQETQYFGPGTRLLVL.

The sample holds many counts of this clonotype. The V gene is TRBV20-1, the J gene TRBJ2-7; 9 positions agree with TRBD2. V dropped 3 bases and J dropped 0; count of bases not matched to a gene: 3. The CDR3 sequence is 14 residues long. Germline CDR1 DFQATT, CDR2 SNEGSKA (reference sequence). The CDR3 here is CSARGLASSYEQYF. The CDR3, as DNA: TGCAGTGCTAGGGGACTAGCCAGCTCCTACGAGCAGTACTTC.

The chain recombines TRBV2 with TRBJ2-5; D might be TRBD1 (5 bases). The V end was cut by 8 bases, the J end by 2 bases, with 12 bases between. The CDR3 contains 13 residues. CDR1 is SNHLY and CDR2 is FYNNEI in the germline V gene. The CDR3 nucleotides are TGTGCCAGCTCAACAGGATCTCAAGAGACCCAGTACTTC. Translated: CASSTGSQETQYF. Using reference TRBV2 and TRBJ2-5 for the parts outside the CDR3, the full variable domain is EPEVTQTPSHQVTQMGQEVILRCVPISNHLYFYWYRQILGQKVEFLVSFYNNEISEKSEIFDDQFSVERPDGSNFTLKIRSTKLEDSAMYFCASSTGSQETQYFGPGTRLLVL.

This clonotype was found many times. The chain employs TRBV28 and TRBJ1-2, with D perhaps TRBD1 (6 bases). The CDR3 has 16 residues. The V gene's germline CDR1 is MDHEN and CDR2 SYDVKM. V was clipped by 5 bases and J by 3 bases, with 19 bases between them. The CDR3 reads CASSPPGAGVDYGYTF. Written as DNA, the CDR3 is TGTGCCAGCAGTCCACCCGGGGCAGGGGTGGACTATGGCTACACCTTC.

This clonotype has more than one count but fewer than ten. The chain joins TRBV7-9 to TRBJ2-1; D uncertain. V lost 5 bases, J lost 0 bases, and 17 bases lay in between. This CDR3 spans 17 amino acids. Germline loops: CDR1 SEHNR, CDR2 FQNEAQ (reference sequence). CDR3 protein: CASSPRWGKDSYNEQFF. The CDR3 coding sequence is TGTGCCAGCAGCCCACGGTGGGGAAAGGACTCCTACAATGAGCAGTTCTTC.